This TCR beta chain derives from a study of blood T cells in healthy people across ages. About the study: Per every two T cells, about one barcoded beta molecule was captured by template switching. Study-level points and caveats: Getting older went along with TCR beta diversity per million T cells dropping roughly linearly. Comparison with aged donors showed that long-lived donors had more naive CD4+ cells and higher diversity.

This clonotype was detected only once. Antigen unknown. The J segment lost 4 bases and the V segment lost 0 bases, leaving 4 bases of the junction unmatched. The CDR3 extends over 15 amino acids. CDR1 is LNHDA, CDR2 SQIVND, per germline (reference sequence). Alongside a J-beta primer mix, a sample-barcoded 5' primer served in a second PCR lasting roughly 6 to 12 cycles. TCRdb reprocessed the 5' RACE reads via MiXCR and lists one record per CDR3 protein. The sample lists about 1,400,000 distinct CDR3 sequences; roughly 45% were seen once. The rearrangement uses TRBV19 and TRBJ1-2, with 8 bases fitting TRBD1. The sequenced sample was blood. The receptor comes from a woman under 30 in good health. The CDR3 region is CASSIDRGRGYGYTF. The CDR3 DNA sequence: TGTGCCAGTAGTATAGACAGGGGGCGCGGCTATGGCTACACCTTC.